The entry below describes one T cell receptor beta chain. Sequencing used immunoSEQ multiplex PCR; TCRdb keeps in-frame clones, though not all of them. The data contain around 420,000 clones, around nine tenths of them singletons. This CDR3 contains 14 residues. V lost 2 bases to trimming and J lost 0 bases, with 10 bases between them. Germline V lookup: CDR1 SQVTM, CDR2 ANQGSEA. This record belongs to a study of Ad26.COV2.S vaccination and SARS-CoV-2 variants. In the study overall: Intramuscular Ad26.COV2.S doses were given once or twice, 56 days apart.

The sample's treatment: approximately 18 received Ad26.COV2.S at low or high dose, single or two shots; roughly five received placebo; per-sample allocation not given. Material that was analyzed had been drawn on day 63 after the first vaccine or placebo injection. The sample consisted of peripheral blood, taken in a trial of Ad26.COV2.S vaccine versus placebo. The V gene is TRBV29-1, the J gene TRBJ1-2, with a possible D match to TRBD1 (5 bases). The clonotype comes from a person between 18 and 60 years old who received the Ad26.COV2.S COVID-19 vaccine or a placebo. The CDR3 is CSVESAGPNYGYTF. In nucleotides, the CDR3 is TGCAGCGTTGAATCGGCAGGGCCTAACTATGGCTACACCTTC.